This T cell receptor (beta chain) originates from a study of blood T cell repertoires in COVID-19. The overall study: There were acute and convalescent COVID-19 samples, and they came from the United States, Italy and Spain. T cells, B-cell-depleted T cells, or PBMCs supplied cDNA or gDNA.

Produced via immunoSEQ multiplex PCR; TCRdb's table is partial and in-frame only. The sample has about 270,000 clones; 88% are singletons. This CDR3 has 15 residues. Looked up from germline, CDR1 is SGHNT and CDR2 is YYREEE (reference sequence). Trimming shortened V by 1 base and J by 0 bases, and 7 bases separated the two germline ends. V gene TRBV5-4 combines with J gene TRBJ1-4, with TRBD1 as a possible D gene (5 bases). The material sequenced was peripheral blood. This TCR was sampled from a man aged 55-75 years who had recovered from COVID-19. The CDR3: CASSLIGATNEKLFF. Here the CDR3 DNA reads TGTGCCAGCAGCTTGATAGGGGCAACTAATGAAAAACTGTTTTTT.